The clone carrying this T cell receptor (beta chain) has just a few counts. The protocol was immunoSEQ multiplex PCR, while the TCRdb copy is restricted to in-frame clones and leaves out a portion. The data show thousands of clones, about 83% seen once. The data were taken from a study of tumour-infiltrating T cells in Burkitt lymphoma. Study-level background: Survival, overall and progression-free, tracked with productive clonality.

From germline, CDR1 is SGHTA and CDR2 FQGTGA. This CDR3 has 14 residues. The ends were cut back, 0 bases at V and 6 bases at J, with 9 bases in the middle. This chain links TRBV7-3 with TRBJ2-1; D gene ambiguous. This clonotype originated in a human donor with diffuse large B-cell lymphoma. Sequenced sample: tumor tissue. CDR3 bases: TGTGCCAGCAGCTTAACTCAGATCGGCAATGAGCAGTTCTTC. This codes for CASSLTQIGNEQFF.